Reported below is one T cell receptor beta chain. Its antigen is not identified. TCRdb analysed the reads with MiXCR anew, one entry per CDR3 protein. The sample has around 440,000 distinct CDR3 sequences, around 11% seen once. The data belong to a study of T cell repertoires in cytomegalovirus infection. Study-wide results and caveats: Summed public TCR beta family frequency identified CMV carriers bearing the relevant HLA. In two of eight donors, the top clonotype was HLA-C-restricted CMV-specific.

The receptor's source is a human donor in good health (CMV status not recorded). Some clones in this sample may be carry-over from other donors' samples. The sequenced sample consisted of PBMCs.

CDR3 protein: CASSRQGLGGEQYF. The CDR3 bases are TGTGCCAGCAGCCGACAGGGCCTAGGAGGGGAGCAGTACTTC. The chain combines TRBV11-2 with TRBJ2-7, with D perhaps matching TRBD1 (7 bases). Germline values: CDR1 SGHAT, CDR2 FQNNGV. Trimming pared 5 bases from V and 7 bases from J, leaving 18 bases between. CDR3 length equals 14 residues.